This T cell receptor beta chain originates from a study of blood T cell repertoires in COVID-19. At the level of the study: Italy, Spain and the United States were the sources of the convalescent and acute COVID-19 samples. From T cells, B-cell-depleted T cells, or PBMCs came the material, which was cDNA or gDNA.

There are 14 residues in the CDR3. Germline V gene sequence: CDR1 MNHEY, CDR2 SVGAGI. Trimming removed 5 bases from V and 2 bases from J, with 12 bases in between. Only in-frame clones appear in the TCRdb table, and some are missing; sequencing was by immunoSEQ multiplex PCR. The sample holds just over 250,000 clones, around 87% seen once. The specimen was peripheral blood. This clonotype was sampled from a woman aged 45-59 years with acute or convalescent COVID-19. The J gene is TRBJ1-2, the V gene TRBV6-5; possibly TRBD1 for D (6 bases). The CDR3 DNA reads TGTGCCAGCAGTCGAATACAGGGAAACTATGGCTACACCTTC. It yields the protein CASSRIQGNYGYTF.